A single sample is the source of the 17 T cell receptor beta chains below, sequenced in a study of breast tumors, draining lymph nodes, adjacent tissues. TCRdb re-analysed the multiplex PCR reads in MiXCR, keeping a single row per CDR3 protein. The profile shows tens of thousands of distinct CDR3 sequences, 68% of them singletons. Input material: tumor-adjacent breast tissue. All receptors derive from a female donor with breast cancer. Some clones in this sample may be carry-over from other donors' samples.

The V gene is TRBV30, the J gene TRBJ2-5; 7 bases are a match to TRBD2. CDR1 is GTSNPN and CDR2 is SVGIG in the germline V gene (reference sequence). Losses at the gene ends were 1 base for V and 5 bases for J; bases not matched to a gene: 7. The CDR3 extends over 14 amino acids. CDR3 DNA: TGTGCCTGGAGTGGGGAGGGGATAAGGGAGACCCAGTACTTC. Translation: CAWSGEGIRETQYF.

This chain uses TRBV5-1 with TRBJ1-5; a possible D gene is TRBD1 (5 bases). The V gene lost 0 bases and the J gene lost 1 base, with 8 bases spanning the gap. Per germline, CDR1 SGHRS and CDR2 YFSETQ. The CDR3 is made up of 15 amino acids. This CDR3 reads CASSLDGGSNQPQHF. The CDR3 bases are TGCGCCAGCAGCTTGGATGGGGGGAGCAATCAGCCCCAGCATTTT.

This sequence joins TRBV3-1 and TRBJ1-3; maybe TRBD1 (6 bases). Germline assignment: CDR1 LGHDT and CDR2 YNNKEL (reference sequence). CDR3 length equals 15 residues. V lost 4 bases to trimming and J lost 0 bases, with 10 bases between them. This chain's CDR3 is CASSLDSHSGNTIYF. The CDR3, as DNA: TGTGCCAGCAGCCTGGACAGTCACTCTGGAAACACCATATATTTT.

This clonotype has only a few counts. The chain couples TRBV5-8 to TRBJ2-5; possibly TRBD1 for D (6 bases). The germline V and J ends were trimmed by 6 bases and 2 bases, with 23 bases remaining between them. Germline V gives CDR1 SGHTS, CDR2 YDEGEE. This CDR3 has 17 residues. CDR3: CASIDDRQWVRQETQYF. The DNA of the CDR3 is TGTGCCAGCATCGACGACAGGCAATGGGTGCGGCAAGAGACCCAGTACTTC.

This clonotype was seen ten or more times. The chain has TRBV7-9 and TRBJ2-3; 8 nucleotides line up with TRBD2. CDR3 length equals 17 residues. The germline CDR1 and CDR2 sequences are SEHNR and FQNEAQ (reference sequence). V gave up 2 bases and J gave up 2 bases; unmatched junction bases: 9. CDR3 DNA sequence: TGTGCCAGCAGCTTAATGGGAGTCGGGGGGGCCACAGATACGCAGTATTTT. Translated: CASSLMGVGGATDTQYF.

The DNA for the CDR3 is TGCAGTGCTAGTTCCCGTTTCGTTCTTCTCAGCGGGAGGGCCTATTCCCCAGATACGCAGTATTTT. Translation: CSASSRFVLLSGRAYSPDTQYF. The chain joins TRBV20-1 to TRBJ2-3; 10 bases map to TRBD2. The CDR3 loop spans 22 amino acids. V trimming: 3 bases; J trimming: 4 bases; junction bases outside the gene matches: 28. CDR1 is DFQATT, CDR2 SNEGSKA, per germline (reference sequence).

V is TRBV4-1 and J is TRBJ2-1; TRBD1 matches 7 bases. Trimming at V came to 4 bases and at J to 2 bases, leaving 2 bases not matched to a gene. Germline CDR1 is MGHRA and CDR2 is YSYEKL. CDR3 size: 14 residues. The CDR3: CASSPGQAYNEQFF. The CDR3 DNA sequence: TGCGCCAGCAGCCCCGGACAGGCCTACAATGAGCAGTTCTTC.

The chain is built from TRBV6-1 and TRBJ1-6; D gene unclear. Germline CDR1 reads MNHNS; CDR2 reads SASEGT. The CDR3 runs 16 residues. Between the trimmed V and J ends, which lost 3 bases and 8 bases, there was a span of 17 bases. CDR3 protein: CASSDRAGMGYSPLHF. CDR3 in DNA: TGTGCCAGCAGTGATCGTGCGGGTATGGGGTATTCACCCCTCCACTTT.

The rearrangement joins TRBV15 to TRBJ1-5; 8 bases match TRBD1. Trimming at V came to 3 bases and at J to 5 bases, leaving 3 bases not matched to a gene. The CDR3 extends over 14 amino acids. The germline gives CDR1 LNHNV, CDR2 YYDKDF (reference sequence). The DNA of the CDR3 is TGTGCCACCAGCAGGGGACAGGATTATCAGCCCCAGCATTTT. Protein: CATSRGQDYQPQHF.

The rearrangement joins TRBV20-1 to TRBJ2-7; TRBD2 is a possible D gene (7 bases). CDR3 length: 14 residues. Germline V gene data show CDR1 as DFQATT and CDR2 as SNEGSKA (reference sequence). Trimming left V 3 bases short and J 3 bases short, with 15 bases between. DNA for the CDR3: TGCAGTGCTAGGGGAGGGCAGGGGATCTACGAGCAGTACTTC. Residues: CSARGGQGIYEQYF.

This clonotype was seen only a few times. The chain combines TRBV30 with TRBJ2-7; 11 positions agree with TRBD1. Germline assignment: CDR1 GTSNPN and CDR2 SVGIG (reference sequence). The junction had 9 bases not matched to a gene; V was cut back by 5 bases and J by 3 bases. The CDR3 runs 15 residues. The CDR3 sequence: CAWSISGTGGYEQYF. CDR3 DNA: TGTGCCTGGTCCATCTCCGGGACAGGGGGCTACGAGCAGTACTTC.

This rearrangement joins TRBV2 to TRBJ2-7, with a weak D call TRBD2 (6 bases). Germline V CDR1 and CDR2: SNHLY, FYNNEI. Trimming took off 5 bases at V and 4 bases at J, with 18 bases between the two ends. CDR3 length: 15 amino acids. CDR3 in amino acids: CASSLRAGLGYEQYF. The CDR3 DNA follows: TGTGCCAGCAGTCTAAGGGCGGGATTGGGGTACGAGCAGTACTTC.

V gene TRBV5-1 combines with J gene TRBJ2-3; unclear D gene. This CDR3 has 14 residues. The V end was cut by 5 bases, the J end by 4 bases, with 14 bases between. Germline V gene data show CDR1 as SGHRS and CDR2 as YFSETQ. The CDR3 DNA reads TGCGCCAGCAGAATGAACACAGTGGCAGATACGCAGTATTTT. Translation gives CASRMNTVADTQYF.

This clonotype was recorded a few times. The germline gene is not matched at one end of the junction; a read error may be the cause. The CDR3 DNA reads TGTGCCAGCAGTTTTGGACAGGCCTTTCACTTC. Protein product: CASSFGQAFHF. The chain joins TRBV12-3 or TRBV12-4 to TRBJ2-7; TRBD1 matches at 7 bases. This CDR3 is 11 amino acids long.

By its share, this clonotype is medium-sized. The rearrangement joins TRBV20-1 to TRBJ2-7; D remains unclear. The CDR3 has 11 amino acids. Between the trimmed V and J ends, which lost 3 bases and 9 bases, there was a span of 12 bases. Germline V gene lookup returns CDR1 DFQATT and CDR2 SNEGSKA (reference sequence). The CDR3 protein is CSASPTQLQYF. CDR3 nucleotide sequence: TGCAGTGCTAGCCCCACCCAGTTGCAGTACTTC.

This rearrangement joins TRBV3-1 to TRBJ2-7; D uncertain. CDR3 length: 14 amino acids. CDR1 is LGHDT and CDR2 is YNNKEL in the germline V gene (reference sequence). V was pared by 0 bases and J by 3 bases, with 9 bases between. In DNA, the CDR3 is TGTGCCAGCAGCCAAGATTTGGGAAACTACGAGCAGTACTTC. Translation gives CASSQDLGNYEQYF.

The chain has TRBV11-3 and TRBJ2-5, with TRBD1 matching 8 bases. Trimming at V came to 5 bases and at J to 5 bases, leaving 10 bases not matched to a gene. The germline CDR1 and CDR2 sequences are SGHNT and YENEEA. The CDR3 totals 15 residues. CDR3 nucleotides: TGTGCCAGCAGCCTACGGACAGGGATATCGGAGACCCAGTACTTC. Amino acid sequence: CASSLRTGISETQYF.